The source of this TCR beta chain is a study of cytomegalovirus exposure and HLA in healthy donors. Across the whole study: Both the 120 validation repertoires and the approximately 640 first-cohort repertoires used the same platform, as reported by a later analysis.

The data were produced by immunoSEQ multiplex PCR, yet TCRdb's version contains in-frame clones alone and is incomplete. The sample carries about 72,000 clones, 90% to 95% recorded once. General study points: The study labeled 164 TCR beta chains cytomegalovirus-associated. Reports indicated that the classifier achieved high specificity and sensitivity in diagnosing cytomegalovirus status.

Notes on this clone: The antigen is unknown.

This CDR3 region has 15 residues. Germline lookup yields CDR1 SNHLY and CDR2 FYNNEI. Trimming cost V 9 bases and J 4 bases, with 19 bases left between them. What was sequenced was PBMCs. This TCR came from a woman in her late teens or twenties in good health and CMV-seropositive. The V gene is TRBV2, the J gene TRBJ1-5; D possibly corresponds to TRBD1 (5 bases). The DNA for the CDR3 is TGTGCCAGTAACGCCCGCGGCGGGGGGAATCAGCCCCAGCATTTT. This codes for CASNARGGGNQPQHF.